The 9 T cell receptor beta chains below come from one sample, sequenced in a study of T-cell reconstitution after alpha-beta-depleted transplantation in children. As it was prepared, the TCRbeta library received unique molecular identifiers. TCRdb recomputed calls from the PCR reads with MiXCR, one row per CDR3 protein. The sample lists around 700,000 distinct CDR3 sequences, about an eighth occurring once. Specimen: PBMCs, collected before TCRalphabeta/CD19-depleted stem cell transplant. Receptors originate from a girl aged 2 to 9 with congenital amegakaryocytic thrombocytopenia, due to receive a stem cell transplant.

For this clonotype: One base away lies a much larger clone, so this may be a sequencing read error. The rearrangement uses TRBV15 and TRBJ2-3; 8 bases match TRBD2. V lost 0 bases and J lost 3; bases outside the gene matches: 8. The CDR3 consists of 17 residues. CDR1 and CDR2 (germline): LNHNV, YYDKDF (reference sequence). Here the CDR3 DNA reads TGTGCCACCAGCAGAGATTCGGGCGGGGGGACGACAGATACGCAGTATTTT. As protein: CATSRDSGGGTTDTQYF.

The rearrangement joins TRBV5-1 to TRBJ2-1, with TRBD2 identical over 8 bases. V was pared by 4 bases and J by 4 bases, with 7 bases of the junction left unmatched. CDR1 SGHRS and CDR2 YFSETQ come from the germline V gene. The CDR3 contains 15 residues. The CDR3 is CASSPRREGYNEQFF. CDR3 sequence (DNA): TGCGCCAGCAGCCCGCGTCGGGAGGGGTACAATGAGCAGTTCTTC.

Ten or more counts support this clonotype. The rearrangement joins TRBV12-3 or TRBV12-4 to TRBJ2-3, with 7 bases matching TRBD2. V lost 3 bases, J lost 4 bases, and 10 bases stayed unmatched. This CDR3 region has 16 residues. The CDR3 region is CASSFMASGLPDTQYF. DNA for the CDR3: TGTGCCAGCAGTTTTATGGCTAGCGGCCTCCCAGATACGCAGTATTTT.

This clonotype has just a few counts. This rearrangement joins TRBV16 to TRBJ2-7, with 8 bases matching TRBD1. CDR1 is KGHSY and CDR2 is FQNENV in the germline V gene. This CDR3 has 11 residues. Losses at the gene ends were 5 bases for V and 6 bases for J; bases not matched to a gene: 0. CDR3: CASSDRGEQYF. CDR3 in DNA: TGTGCCAGCAGCGACAGGGGCGAGCAGTACTTC. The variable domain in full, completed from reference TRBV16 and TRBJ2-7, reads GEEVAQTPKHLVRGEGQKAKLYCAPIKGHSYVFWYQQVLKNEFKFLISFQNENVFDETGMPKERFSAKCLPNSPCSLEIQATKLEDSAVYFCASSDRGEQYFGPGTRLTVT.

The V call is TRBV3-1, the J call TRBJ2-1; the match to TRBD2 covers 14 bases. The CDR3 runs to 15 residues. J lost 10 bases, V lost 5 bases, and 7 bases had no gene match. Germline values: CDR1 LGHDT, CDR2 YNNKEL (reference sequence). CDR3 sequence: CASSSGTSGRREQFF. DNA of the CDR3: TGTGCCAGCAGCTCCGGGACTAGCGGGAGAAGGGAGCAGTTCTTC.

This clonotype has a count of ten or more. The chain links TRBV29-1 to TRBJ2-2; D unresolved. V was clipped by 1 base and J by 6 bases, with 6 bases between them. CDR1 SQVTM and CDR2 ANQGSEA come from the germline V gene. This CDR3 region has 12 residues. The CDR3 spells CSVEGFPGELFF. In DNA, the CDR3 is TGCAGCGTTGAAGGGTTCCCCGGGGAGCTGTTTTTT.

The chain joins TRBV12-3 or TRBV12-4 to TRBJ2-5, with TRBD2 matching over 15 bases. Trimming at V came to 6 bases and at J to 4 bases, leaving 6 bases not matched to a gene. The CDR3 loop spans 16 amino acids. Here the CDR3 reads CASRTGLAGGGETQYF. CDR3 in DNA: TGTGCCAGCAGAACGGGACTAGCGGGAGGTGGAGAGACCCAGTACTTC.

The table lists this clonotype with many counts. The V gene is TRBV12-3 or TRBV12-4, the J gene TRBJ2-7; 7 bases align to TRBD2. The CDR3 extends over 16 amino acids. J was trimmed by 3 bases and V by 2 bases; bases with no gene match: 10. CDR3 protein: CASSLSWTRIFYEQYF. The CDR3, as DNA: TGTGCCAGCAGTTTATCCTGGACTAGAATATTCTACGAGCAGTACTTC.

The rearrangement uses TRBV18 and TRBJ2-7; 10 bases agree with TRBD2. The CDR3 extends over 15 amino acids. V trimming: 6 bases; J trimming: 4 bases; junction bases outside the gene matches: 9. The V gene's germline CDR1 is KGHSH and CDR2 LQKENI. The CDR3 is CASSRQREGQYEQYF. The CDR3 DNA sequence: TGTGCCAGCTCGCGGCAGCGGGAGGGCCAATACGAGCAGTACTTC.